This entry lists 25 T cell receptor beta chains sequenced from one sample in a study of T cells expressing NK-cell markers. One entry per CDR3 protein, without DNA, is what TCRdb gives after re-calling the 5' RACE reads. The sample totals a few hundred thousand distinct CDR3 sequences. The source material was blood T cells: a sorted CD56 or NKG2C T cell subset, CD4+ or CD8+ T cells, or bulk PBMC T cells (not recorded which). The receptors come from a man aged 18-70 years in good health.

The CDR3 here is CSVEGLGGLETQYF. This chain uses TRBV29-1 with TRBJ2-5; absent DNA, TCRdb's TRBD1 call cannot be checked. There are 14 residues in the CDR3. Germline assignment: CDR1 SQVTM and CDR2 ANQGSEA.

The chain combines TRBV18 with TRBJ2-5; TCRdb outputs TRBD2, but without DNA this stays unchecked. Per the germline V gene, CDR1 is KGHSH and CDR2 is LQKENI. This CDR3 is built from 15 residues. CDR3: CASSPRGLGEETQYF.

The chain has TRBV18 and TRBJ1-1; the D call of TRBD1 rests on TCRdb alone, since no DNA is present to check it. Germline values: CDR1 KGHSH, CDR2 LQKENI. The CDR3 totals 14 residues. The CDR3 is CASSLYTGTSEAFF.

The J gene is TRBJ2-1, the V gene TRBV4-2; the TCRdb D gene call, TRBD2, has no DNA to confirm it. Looked up from germline, CDR1 is LGHNA and CDR2 is YNFKEQ. The CDR3 extends over 16 amino acids. CDR3 sequence: CASSPHEGRVYNEQFF.

The chain links TRBV18 to TRBJ2-5; TCRdb designates TRBD1, a call that cannot be tested without DNA. Germline lookup yields CDR1 KGHSH and CDR2 LQKENI. The CDR3 runs 15 residues. The CDR3 here is CASSPQFRQQETQYF.

The J gene is TRBJ2-7, the V gene TRBV7-9. In germline, CDR1 is SEHNR, CDR2 FQNEAQ (reference sequence). The CDR3 has 14 residues. CDR3 loop: CASSFGVLSYEQYF.

J is TRBJ1-5 and V is TRBV6-2 or TRBV6-3; the TRBD1 assignment by TCRdb is unverifiable without DNA. Germline V gene data show CDR1 as MNHEY and CDR2 as SVGEGT. The CDR3 has 17 amino acids. The CDR3 region is CASSAWGFGLSNQPQHF.

The gene calls are TRBV3-1 and TRBJ2-5; lacking DNA, the TRBD1 call made by TCRdb goes unchecked. Germline CDR1 reads LGHDT; CDR2 reads YNNKEL (reference sequence). The CDR3 sequence is 13 residues long. The CDR3 protein is CASSQADRETQYF.

The rearrangement uses TRBV7-9 and TRBJ2-1; there is no DNA to check the TCRdb D call of TRBD1. The CDR3 is 14 amino acids. Germline CDR1 SEHNR, CDR2 FQNEAQ (reference sequence). The CDR3 sequence: CASSDPGRHNEQFF. The whole variable domain, filled in from reference TRBV7-9 and TRBJ2-1, reads DTGVSQNPRHKITKRGQNVTFRCDPISEHNRLYWYRQTLGQGPEFLTYFQNEAQLEKSRLLSDRFSAERPKGSFSTLEIQRTEQGDSAMYLCASSDPGRHNEQFFGPGTRLTVL.

The chain combines TRBV20-1 with TRBJ1-4. Germline V lookup: CDR1 DFQATT, CDR2 SNEGSKA (reference sequence). This CDR3 has 14 residues. Here the CDR3 reads CSARDPNWNEKLFF.

The gene calls are TRBV15 and TRBJ1-1. This CDR3 region has 15 residues. Germline V lookup: CDR1 LNHNV, CDR2 YYDKDF (reference sequence). The CDR3 here is CATSSKIQGGTEAFF.

This chain links TRBV4-1 with TRBJ2-5; TCRdb designates TRBD2, a call that cannot be tested without DNA. This CDR3 region has 16 residues. The germline CDR1 and CDR2 sequences are MGHRA and YSYEKL. CDR3 region: CASSQGTAWYQETQYF.

This CDR3 reads CASSDYGKGDTYEQYF. The chain has TRBV6-1 and TRBJ2-7; TCRdb indicates TRBD1, and absent DNA this call remains unverified. Germline-derived CDR1 and CDR2 are MNHNS and SASEGT. This CDR3 has 16 amino acids.

The chain recombines TRBV28 with TRBJ2-7; TCRdb's D gene call, TRBD1, goes unchecked for lack of DNA. CDR3 length: 16 amino acids. Germline CDR1 and CDR2: MDHEN and SYDVKM. The CDR3: CASSRRQGKYSYEQYF.

The chain carries TRBV29-1 and TRBJ2-1; with no DNA, the TCRdb D assignment of TRBD2 cannot be verified. Germline V gene lookup returns CDR1 SQVTM and CDR2 ANQGSEA. The CDR3 totals 15 residues. CDR3 region: CSARTSASSYNEQFF.

The V gene is TRBV11-2, the J gene TRBJ2-2; the TRBD1 assignment by TCRdb is unverifiable without DNA. The CDR3 is 12 residues long. CDR1 and CDR2 from the germline V gene are SGHAT and FQNNGV. The CDR3 region is CASSAGAGELFF.

Here the CDR3 reads CASSIRVRRAGTEAFF. The V call is TRBV19, the J call TRBJ1-1. The CDR3 runs to 16 residues. Germline-derived CDR1 and CDR2 are LNHDA and SQIVND (reference sequence). Variable domain in full (rest from reference TRBV19 and TRBJ1-1): DGGITQSPKYLFRKEGQNVTLSCEQNLNHDAMYWYRQDPGQGLRLIYYSQIVNDFQKGDIAEGYSVSREKKESFPLTVTSAQKNPTAFYLCASSIRVRRAGTEAFFGQGTRLTVV.

CDR3 region: CASSLKAYNEQFF. The V call is TRBV27, the J call TRBJ2-1. The CDR3 has 13 amino acids. The germline V gene encodes CDR1 MNHEY and CDR2 SMNVEV (reference sequence).

V is TRBV13 and J is TRBJ2-7. This CDR3 contains 15 residues. From germline, CDR1 is PRHDT and CDR2 FYEKMQ (reference sequence). CDR3 region: CASSSRTGSTYEQYF.

The genes are TRBV7-3 and TRBJ2-1; checking the TCRdb D call of TRBD2 is not possible without DNA. CDR1 SGHTA and CDR2 FQGTGA come from the germline V gene. This CDR3 is built from 17 residues. Here the CDR3 reads CASSLMGGGPSGNEQFF.

The chain employs TRBV12-3 or TRBV12-4 and TRBJ2-1. The CDR3 is 16 residues long. CDR3 region: CASSLSPSVGYNEQFF.

The chain couples TRBV5-6 to TRBJ2-7; TCRdb selects TRBD2, and the lack of DNA leaves this call unchecked. CDR1 is SGHDT and CDR2 is YYEEEE in the germline V gene. The CDR3 length is 15 residues. The CDR3 reads CASTRWWGGTYEQYF.

The rearrangement uses TRBV7-8 and TRBJ2-5. The CDR3 totals 14 residues. Germline CDR1 reads SGHVS; CDR2 reads FQNEAQ. CDR3: CASSLVAVLATQYF.

The V gene is TRBV12-3 or TRBV12-4, the J gene TRBJ2-3; the D call from TCRdb, TRBD1, cannot be confirmed without DNA. This CDR3 region has 15 residues. This CDR3 reads CASTPGHVITDTQYF.

The chain carries TRBV5-1 and TRBJ2-3; TCRdb's assignment of TRBD2 cannot be checked, as there is no DNA. CDR1 is SGHRS, CDR2 YFSETQ, per germline. This CDR3 region has 17 residues. CDR3 sequence reads: CASSAWGAGASTDTQYF. Variable domain in full (rest from reference TRBV5-1 and TRBJ2-3): KAGVTQTPRYLIKTRGQQVTLSCSPISGHRSVSWYQQTPGQGLQFLFEYFSETQRNKGNFPGRFSGRQFSNSRSEMNVSTLELGDSALYLCASSAWGAGASTDTQYFGPGTRLTVL.